Reported below is one T cell receptor (beta chain). Its specificity is unknown. This sample is part of a study of cytomegalovirus exposure and HLA in healthy donors. General study results and limits: A later analysis linked a missense DCLRE1C variant to TCR beta V- and J-gene trimming. Later analysis reportedly placed an Asian-associated ancestry cluster below the approximately 680-donor mean in N-insertions.

PCR employed 60 Vbeta and 13 Jbeta primers. TCRdb's table, derived via immunoSEQ multiplex PCR, lists solely in-frame clones and lacks some. The data hold about 200,000 clones, with roughly 80% observed a single time. The CDR3 length is 16 residues. Germline V gene data show CDR1 as SNHLY and CDR2 as FYNNEI. V lost 6 bases, J lost 0 bases, and 15 bases lay in between. Sequences were obtained from PBMCs. V gene TRBV2 combines with J gene TRBJ2-1, with D tentatively TRBD2 (6 bases). This sequence was found in a woman aged 40-49 years in good health and CMV-seronegative. The CDR3 spells CASRTGVRDSYNEQFF. Here the CDR3 DNA reads TGTGCCAGCAGGACGGGGGTACGGGACTCCTACAATGAGCAGTTCTTC.